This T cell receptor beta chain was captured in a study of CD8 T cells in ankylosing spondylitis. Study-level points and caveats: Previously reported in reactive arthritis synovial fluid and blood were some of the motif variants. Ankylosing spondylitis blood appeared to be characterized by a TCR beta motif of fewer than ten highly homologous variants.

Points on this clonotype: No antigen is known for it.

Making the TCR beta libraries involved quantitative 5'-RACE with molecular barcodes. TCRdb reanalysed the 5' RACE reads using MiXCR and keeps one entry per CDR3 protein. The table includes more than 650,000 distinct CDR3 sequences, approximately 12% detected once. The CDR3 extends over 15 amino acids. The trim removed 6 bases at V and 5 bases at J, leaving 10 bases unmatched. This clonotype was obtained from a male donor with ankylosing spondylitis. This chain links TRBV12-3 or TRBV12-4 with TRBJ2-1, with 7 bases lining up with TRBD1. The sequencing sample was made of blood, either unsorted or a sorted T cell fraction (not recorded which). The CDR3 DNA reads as TGTGCCAGCAGGGAGACAGGGAAGTCCAACAATGAGCAGTTCTTC. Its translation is CASRETGKSNNEQFF.